This entry lists 23 T cell receptor beta chains sequenced from one sample in a study of long-term antiretroviral therapy in people with HIV. Version v3.0 of the immunoSEQ assay was performed at survey level. The assay was immunoSEQ multiplex PCR, and TCRdb's table has in-frame clones only and misses some. The profile shows 20,000 to 30,000 clones, over 80% of them singletons. The sequenced sample was unsorted PBMCs, obtained 4.2 to 4.5 years after starting antiretroviral therapy. All receptors come from a man aged 25-45 years with HIV.

This sequence joins TRBV5-1 and TRBJ2-4; 9 bases map to TRBD2. Per the germline V gene, CDR1 is SGHRS and CDR2 is YFSETQ. The V and J ends lost 7 bases and 6 bases, in that order; junction bases with no gene match: 8. The CDR3 has 14 amino acids. The CDR3 here is CASRVGLAPNIQYF. The CDR3 DNA follows: TGCGCCAGCCGAGTGGGACTAGCCCCAAACATTCAGTACTTC.

J is TRBJ1-4 and V is TRBV4-1; D uncertain. In germline, CDR1 is MGHRA, CDR2 YSYEKL. Trimming removed 3 bases from V and 7 bases from J, with 9 bases in between. The CDR3 sequence is 13 residues long. The CDR3: CASSQLGIEKLFF. CDR3 coding DNA: TGCGCCAGCAGCCAGTTGGGTATTGAAAAACTGTTTTTT.

The gene calls are TRBV6-5 and TRBJ2-2, with 8 bases aligning to TRBD2. Looked up from germline, CDR1 is MNHEY and CDR2 is SVGAGI. This CDR3 spans 14 amino acids. V gave up 6 bases and J gave up 9 bases; unmatched junction bases: 9. The CDR3 nucleotides read TGTGCCAGCAGCTCTGCGGGGGGCTTTCGGGAGCTGTTTTTT. This sequence encodes CASSSAGGFRELFF.

V usage is TRBV7-2 and J usage is TRBJ1-6; 9 nucleotides align to TRBD1. V gave up 4 bases and J gave up 6 bases; unmatched junction bases: 10. The germline V gene encodes CDR1 SGHTA and CDR2 FQGNSA. CDR3 size: 17 residues. CDR3 in amino acids: CASSSRTGAWGNSPLHF. The CDR3 DNA sequence: TGTGCCAGCAGCTCCCGGACAGGGGCCTGGGGTAATTCACCCCTCCACTTT.

The count of this clone is one. The chain recombines TRBV1 with TRBJ2-7; the DNA was not used to check the table's D call, TRBD2. TRBV1 is a pseudogene segment. CDR3 size: 13 residues. As DNA, the CDR3 is TGCACCACCTATCCCATTGGCTCGGGCGAGCAGTACTTC. It encodes CTTYPIGSGEQYF.

The rearrangement links TRBV6-6 to TRBJ1-1, with D unclear. Per the germline V gene, CDR1 is MNHNY and CDR2 is SVGAGI (reference sequence). V shed 7 bases and J shed 2 bases, with 8 bases lying between them. The CDR3 consists of 12 residues. CDR3 in amino acids: CASMAGNTEAFF. CDR3 nucleotides: TGTGCCAGCATGGCAGGAAACACTGAAGCTTTCTTT.

This clone has a single count. J is TRBJ1-1 and V is TRBV7-2, with a possible D match to TRBD1 (5 bases). Germline-derived CDR1 and CDR2 are SGHTA and FQGNSA. This CDR3 region has 17 residues. V was trimmed by 2 bases and J by 0 bases, leaving 16 bases between them. In DNA, the CDR3 is TGTGCCAGCAGCTTACTGGGACCCGCGGGGATGAACACTGAAGCTTTCTTT. It yields the protein CASSLLGPAGMNTEAFF.

The V gene is TRBV5-1, the J gene TRBJ2-7, with TRBD2 matching 13 bases. The CDR3 length is 15 residues. V was pared by 0 bases and J by 6 bases, with 3 bases of the junction left unmatched. CDR1 and CDR2 (germline): SGHRS, YFSETQ. Here the CDR3 DNA reads TGCGCCAGCAGCTTGGCCAGACTAGCGGGGGGCGAGCAGTACTTC. Translated: CASSLARLAGGEQYF.

The gene calls are TRBV5-6 and TRBJ2-2; D is possibly TRBD2 (5 bases). This CDR3 region has 15 residues. Germline CDR1 SGHDT, CDR2 YYEEEE. Between the trimmed V and J ends, which lost 2 bases and 4 bases, there was a span of 12 bases. Here the CDR3 reads CASSFVLASTGELFF. The CDR3 DNA follows: TGTGCCAGCAGCTTTGTATTAGCGTCCACCGGGGAGCTGTTTTTT. The whole variable domain, filled in from reference TRBV5-6 and TRBJ2-2, reads DAGVTQSPTHLIKTRGQQVTLRCSPKSGHDTVSWYQQALGQGPQFIFQYYEEEERQRGNFPDRFSGHQFPNYSSELNVNALLLGDSALYLCASSFVLASTGELFFGEGSRLTVL.

The rearrangement uses TRBV19 and TRBJ2-2; TRBD2 matches 8 bases. The germline gives CDR1 LNHDA, CDR2 SQIVND (reference sequence). The ends lost 3 bases at V and 9 bases at J; junction bases unmatched: 12. The length of the CDR3 is 16 residues. The CDR3 is CASSMLTSDPPRELFF. The CDR3 DNA sequence: TGTGCCAGTAGTATGCTGACTAGCGACCCCCCCCGGGAGCTGTTTTTT.

V usage is TRBV28 and J usage is TRBJ2-7, with unresolved D. The germline V and J ends were trimmed by 3 bases and 3 bases, with 12 bases remaining between them. The CDR3 is made up of 14 amino acids. CDR1 and CDR2 (germline): MDHEN, SYDVKM. CDR3 bases: TGTGCCAGCAGTTTTCGACAAAGTGGCTACGAGCAGTACTTC. The encoded protein is CASSFRQSGYEQYF. Full variable domain (missing parts from reference TRBV28 and TRBJ2-7): DVKVTQSSRYLVKRTGEKVFLECVQDMDHENMFWYRQDPGLGLRLIYFSYDVKMKEKGDIPEGYSVSREKKERFSLILESASTNQTSMYLCASSFRQSGYEQYFGPGTRLTVT.

The rearrangement joins TRBV27 to TRBJ2-7, with D uncertain. CDR3 length: 11 amino acids. V was shortened by 8 bases and J by 3 bases, with 8 bases between the two germline ends. CDR1 and CDR2 (germline): MNHEY, SMNVEV (reference sequence). The CDR3 spells CASGYYYEQYF. DNA of the CDR3: TGTGCCAGCGGTTATTACTACGAGCAGTACTTC.

The CDR3 DNA follows: TGTGCCATCAGTGACTACTGGATAAACACTGAAGCTTTCTTT. Translating gives CAISDYWINTEAFF. The chain combines TRBV10-3 with TRBJ1-1; D call uncertain. Trimming shortened V by 3 bases and J by 2 bases, and 10 bases separated the two germline ends. The V gene's germline CDR1 is ENHRY and CDR2 SYGVKD. The CDR3 runs 14 residues.

This clone has only one observation. The V call is TRBV6-1, the J call TRBJ2-7; 7 bases are shared with TRBD1. With 4 bases clipped from V and 2 bases from J, the junction kept 5 bases outside the gene matches. The CDR3 runs to 14 residues. Germline lookup yields CDR1 MNHNS and CDR2 SASEGT. CDR3 sequence reads: CASSAMTGPYEQYF. In nucleotides, the CDR3 is TGTGCCAGCAGTGCCATGACAGGGCCCTACGAGCAGTACTTC.

The V call is TRBV5-1, the J call TRBJ2-1; D uncertain. Trimming removed 7 bases at V and 5 bases at J, with 7 bases between. Germline V gives CDR1 SGHRS, CDR2 YFSETQ. The CDR3 covers 11 residues. The CDR3 nucleotides are TGCGCCAGCGCTCTTGACAATGAGCAGTTCTTC. Amino acid sequence: CASALDNEQFF.

The gene calls are TRBV27 and TRBJ1-2; perhaps TRBD1 as D (5 bases). V was pared by 0 bases and J by 1 base, with 12 bases between. Germline V lookup: CDR1 MNHEY, CDR2 SMNVEV (reference sequence). CDR3 length: 16 residues. The CDR3, as DNA: TGTGCCAGCAGTTTATCTTTCGGGACGGATAACTATGGCTACACCTTC. Protein sequence: CASSLSFGTDNYGYTF.

The CDR3 bases are TGTGCCAGCAGCAAGGTCGTCCCTCGACAGGGGGTAGATGCAACTAATGAAAAACTGTTTTTT. Its translation: CASSKVVPRQGVDATNEKLFF. The chain combines TRBV21-1 with TRBJ1-4; the D call of TRBD1 is as the table states it, not checked on the DNA. TRBV21-1 is described as a pseudogene. The CDR3 has 21 amino acids.

The chain combines TRBV11-2 with TRBJ2-2; D might be TRBD1 or TRBD2, each matching 6 bases. Trimming removed 5 bases at V and 2 bases at J, with 21 bases between. The germline CDR1 and CDR2 sequences are SGHAT and FQNNGV. This CDR3 is 18 amino acids long. CDR3 nucleotide sequence: TGTGCCAGCAGCCGATTAGGGGGGCCCAGAACAAACACCGGGGAGCTGTTTTTT. Amino acid sequence: CASSRLGGPRTNTGELFF.

This chain joins TRBV29-1 and TRBJ1-1; D unresolved. Germline CDR1 reads SQVTM; CDR2 reads ANQGSEA. Trimming left V 3 bases short and J 1 base short, with 9 bases between. The CDR3 length is 13 residues. The CDR3 nucleotides read TGCAGCGTTGAGACGGGATCGAACACTGAAGCTTTCTTT. Protein product: CSVETGSNTEAFF.

V is TRBV20-1 and J is TRBJ1-1; possibly TRBD1 for D (5 bases). The CDR3 loop spans 11 amino acids. Germline loops: CDR1 DFQATT, CDR2 SNEGSKA (reference sequence). Between the trimmed V and J ends, which lost 6 bases and 5 bases, there was a span of 10 bases. The CDR3 loop is CSALGQTEAFF. The CDR3 nucleotides are TGCAGTGCCCTAGGACAAACTGAAGCTTTCTTT.

V usage is TRBV19 and J usage is TRBJ2-7; D gene uncertain. The CDR3 contains 12 residues. Trimming stripped 2 bases from V and 7 bases from J, with 9 bases between. CDR1 and CDR2 (germline): LNHDA, SQIVND (reference sequence). CDR3 residues: CASSISAGEQYF. The CDR3 DNA reads TGTGCCAGTAGTATAAGTGCTGGGGAGCAGTACTTC.

Within the sample, this clone is medium-sized (0.01 to 0.1%). The chain couples TRBV7-3 to TRBJ1-2; no clear D. This CDR3 contains 14 residues. Trimming pared 2 bases from V and 7 bases from J, leaving 14 bases between. From germline, CDR1 is SGHTA and CDR2 FQGTGA. CDR3 sequence reads: CASSLDSGSGGYTF. The CDR3, as DNA: TGTGCCAGCAGCTTAGATTCAGGATCAGGTGGCTACACCTTC.

The chain employs TRBV2 and TRBJ1-5, with D maybe TRBD1 (5 bases). This CDR3 spans 14 amino acids. V lost 7 bases and J 2 bases, leaving 12 bases between the germline ends. The germline V gene has CDR1 SNHLY and CDR2 FYNNEI. The CDR3: CASTRDGGNQPQHF. CDR3 in DNA: TGTGCCAGCACAAGGGACGGCGGCAATCAGCCCCAGCATTTT.